The rows below give T cell receptor beta chains drawn from one sample of a study of T cell changes during pregnancy in multiple sclerosis. Here immunoSEQ multiplex PCR was the method, and the copy in TCRdb shows in-frame clones only, minus some. This sample has roughly 70,000 clones, with 80% to 90% found just once. The sequencing here drew on peripheral blood, taken before pregnancy. These receptor sequences come from a female donor with multiple sclerosis, enrolled in a pregnancy study. Both conserved end residues are part of each CDR3. A D gene is named only where the DNA matches it firmly. Clone size is shown for a subset of rows, as once, few, many or a class of expanded clone.

V gene	J gene	D gene	clone size	CDR3 protein	CDR3 DNA
TRBV30	TRBJ2-1	NA	few	CAWSSSDEQFF	TGTGCCTGGAGTTCCTCCGATGAGCAGTTCTTC
TRBV25-1	TRBJ2-2	NA	NA	CASGDYTGELFF	TGTGCCAGCGGAGATTACACCGGGGAGCTGTTTTTT
TRBV20-1	TRBJ1-1	NA	few	CSAPLNTEAFF	TGCAGTGCTCCGTTAAACACTGAAGCTTTCTTT
TRBV25-1	TRBJ2-7	TRBD1	NA	CASSGRGRTYEQYF	TGTGCCAGCAGTGGCAGGGGGCGGACCTACGAGCAGTACTTC
TRBV18	TRBJ2-4	NA	NA	CASSLQGPKNIQYF	TGTGCCAGCTCATTACAGGGACCCAAAAACATTCAGTACTTC
TRBV7-8	TRBJ2-1	TRBD2	once	CASSLSGLAVTYNEQFF	TGTGCCAGCAGCTTATCCGGTCTAGCGGTTACCTACAATGAGCAGTTCTTC
TRBV10-3	TRBJ2-1	TRBD2	NA	CAISGGTSGTSLGNEQFF	TGTGCCATCAGTGGTGGGACTAGCGGGACCTCCCTAGGGAATGAGCAGTTCTTC
TRBV5-4	TRBJ2-1	NA	once	CASSLGRDNEQFF	TGTGCCAGCAGCTTGGGACGGGACAATGAGCAGTTCTTC
TRBV4-1	TRBJ1-5	TRBD1	NA	CASSPAETGLGQPQHF	TGCGCCAGCAGCCCGGCGGAGACAGGGTTGGGGCAGCCCCAGCATTTT
TRBV4-3	TRBJ2-3	TRBD2	NA	CASSPSGSGDTDTQYF	TGCGCCAGCAGTCCCTCGGGTAGCGGGGACACAGATACGCAGTATTTT
TRBV18	TRBJ1-1	NA	NA	CASSPTFGRTEAFF	TGTGCCAGCTCACCAACCTTTGGGAGGACTGAAGCTTTCTTT
TRBV4-3	TRBJ1-2	TRBD1	NA	CASSQGQGIGYGYTF	TGCGCCAGCAGCCAAGGACAGGGGATCGGCTATGGCTACACCTTC
TRBV2	TRBJ1-5	NA	NA	CATGKANQPQHF	TGTGCCACCGGGAAAGCCAATCAGCCCCAGCATTTT
TRBV5-6	TRBJ2-7	TRBD2	once	CASSPTGGVNYEQYF	TGTGCCAGCAGCCCGACGGGAGGGGTTAACTACGAGCAGTACTTC
TRBV7-3	TRBJ1-2	TRBD1	NA	CASSPQTGSDYGYTF	TGTGCCAGCAGCCCCCAGACAGGGAGTGACTATGGCTACACCTTC
TRBV6-5	TRBJ1-1	NA	NA	CASSYVGRGAEAFF	TGTGCCAGCAGTTACGTTGGCAGAGGCGCTGAAGCTTTCTTT
TRBV27	TRBJ2-1	NA	NA	CASSLWGGTRSDEQFF	TGTGCCAGCAGTTTATGGGGCGGAACAAGGAGCGATGAGCAGTTCTTC
TRBV5-6	TRBJ2-7	NA	NA	CASSFPGRGAYEQYF	TGTGCCAGCAGCTTTCCTGGCAGGGGGGCCTACGAGCAGTACTTC
TRBV19	TRBJ2-3	NA	NA	CASSILSAGESSTDTQYF	TGTGCCAGTAGTATTCTAAGCGCAGGGGAGTCTAGCACAGATACGCAGTATTTT
TRBV7-3	TRBJ2-5	NA	NA	CASSLVGGETQYF	TGTGCCAGCAGCTTGGTCGGGGGTGAGACCCAGTACTTC
TRBV5-1	TRBJ2-1	TRBD2	NA	CASSLTIAGNEQFF	TGCGCCAGCAGCTTGACTATAGCGGGAAATGAGCAGTTCTTC
TRBV5-4	TRBJ2-1	TRBD2	NA	CASSLGTSGDFYNEQFF	TGTGCCAGCAGCTTGGGGACTAGCGGGGATTTCTACAATGAGCAGTTCTTC
TRBV4-1	TRBJ2-5	NA	NA	CASSQDRDFTETQYF	TGCGCCAGCAGCCAAGACAGGGATTTCACAGAGACCCAGTACTTC
TRBV19	TRBJ1-1	NA	NA	CASTDLLRGNTNTEAFF	TGTGCCAGTACCGACCTATTAAGGGGTAATACGAACACTGAAGCTTTCTTT
TRBV4-3	TRBJ1-1	NA	NA	CASSHPSGNTEAFF	TGCGCCAGCAGCCATCCCTCCGGGAACACTGAAGCTTTCTTT
TRBV5-4	TRBJ1-2	NA	NA	CASGLWGGVQKDYGYTF	TGTGCCAGCGGTTTGTGGGGAGGGGTCCAAAAGGACTATGGCTACACCTTC
TRBV19	TRBJ1-5	TRBD1	few	CASSIDRASGNQPQHF	TGTGCCAGTAGTATTGACAGGGCATCGGGCAATCAGCCCCAGCATTTT